Shown below are 18 T cell receptor beta chains from a single sample sequenced in a study of blood T cells in healthy people across ages. Combining a sample-barcoded 5' primer with a J-beta primer mix, a second PCR ran for 7 to 11 cycles. Via MiXCR, TCRdb re-called the 5' RACE reads, giving one row per CDR3 protein. In the table there are fewer than 750,000 distinct CDR3 sequences, 45% to 60% of which are singletons. The sequenced sample consisted of blood. The receptors stem from a woman older than 75 in good health.

This clonotype was found many times. The rearrangement uses TRBV12-3 or TRBV12-4 and TRBJ2-1, with 8 bases fitting TRBD1. Trimming took 6 bases from V and 0 from J; bases not matched to a gene: 4. CDR3 length: 15 amino acids. CDR3 in amino acids: CASSPQGASYNEQFF. CDR3 DNA: TGTGCCAGCAGCCCTCAGGGGGCCTCCTACAATGAGCAGTTCTTC.

This clonotype was recorded at least ten times. A junction boundary mismatches the germline segment, possibly from a read error. The chain has TRBV4-3 and TRBJ2-1; D gene ambiguous. Germline assignment: CDR1 LGHNA and CDR2 YSLEER. This CDR3 contains 12 residues. The CDR3 region is CASSQGDNEQFF. The CDR3 coding sequence is TGTGCCAGCAGCCAAGGAGATAATGAGCAGTTCTTC.

On this clonotype: No conserved phenylalanine or tryptophan is present at the end of the CDR3, so a read error is the likely explanation. V usage is TRBV12-3 or TRBV12-4 and J usage is TRBJ2-1; D unclear. The CDR3 extends over 15 amino acids. The CDR3 nucleotides are TGCGCCAGCAGCAGCCCAGGTGGGCTTTCGAATGAGCAGTTCTTA. Amino acids: CASSSPGGLSNEQFL.

This clonotype was found many times. The chain has TRBV29-1 and TRBJ2-7; tentative D call: TRBD2 (6 bases). The CDR3 runs 12 residues. V was trimmed by 5 bases and J by 2 bases, leaving 10 bases between them. Per germline, CDR1 SQVTM and CDR2 ANQGSEA. CDR3 residues: CSVRTITYEQYF. The CDR3, as DNA: TGCAGCGTTCGGACTATAACCTACGAGCAGTACTTC.

In its sample, this clonotype was seen many times. The chain recombines TRBV13 with TRBJ1-6; D gene uncertain. The length of the CDR3 is 13 residues. Trimming took 1 base from V and 6 from J, leaving 4 bases between them. Germline assignment: CDR1 PRHDT and CDR2 FYEKMQ (reference sequence). The CDR3 region is CASSLAVNSPLHF. Written as DNA, the CDR3 is TGTGCCAGCAGCTTAGCTGTTAATTCACCCCTCCACTTT. The complete variable domain, with remaining parts taken from reference TRBV13 and TRBJ1-6, reads AAGVIQSPRHLIKEKRETATLKCYPIPRHDTVYWYQQGPGQDPQFLISFYEKMQSDKGSIPDRFSAQQFSDYHSELNMSSLELGDSALYFCASSLAVNSPLHFGNGTRLTVT.

The V call is TRBV11-2, the J call TRBJ2-1; TRBD1 matches at 7 bases. This CDR3 is built from 15 residues. CDR1 and CDR2 from the germline V gene are SGHAT and FQNNGV. The trim removed 2 bases at V and 3 bases at J, leaving 4 bases unmatched. This CDR3 is CASSLRGQHYNEQFF. CDR3 sequence (DNA): TGTGCCAGCAGCTTAAGGGGGCAACACTACAATGAGCAGTTCTTC.

In regard to this clonotype: A single base separates this from a much larger clone, so it may be a read error. The chain combines TRBV6-6 with TRBJ1-1, with D hard to call. This CDR3 comprises 11 residues. The germline gives CDR1 MNHNY, CDR2 SVGAGI (reference sequence). Trimming removed 5 bases at V and 5 bases at J, with 6 bases between. The CDR3 region is CASSIKTEAFF. CDR3 sequence (DNA): TGTGCCAGCAGTATAAAAACTGAAGCTTTCTTT.

Many counts were recorded for this clonotype. The chain combines TRBV29-1 with TRBJ2-1; TRBD2 matches 12 bases. The CDR3 loop spans 16 amino acids. CDR1 is SQVTM, CDR2 ANQGSEA, per germline. The J segment lost 9 bases and the V segment lost 0 bases, leaving 9 bases of the junction unmatched. The CDR3 here is CSVEDPRLAGDSEQFF. The DNA of the CDR3 is TGCAGCGTTGAAGATCCTCGACTAGCGGGAGATAGTGAGCAGTTCTTC.

This clonotype was seen ten or more times. V is TRBV7-9 and J is TRBJ2-7, with D possibly matching TRBD2 (6 bases). This CDR3 is 13 amino acids long. CDR1 and CDR2 (germline): SEHNR, FQNEAQ (reference sequence). Trimming took 3 bases from V and 6 from J, leaving 12 bases between them. CDR3 region: CASSFQVAAEQYF. The CDR3 DNA reads as TGTGCCAGCAGCTTCCAGGTAGCGGCCGAGCAGTACTTC.

This clonotype was seen just once. The chain employs TRBV30 and TRBJ2-1; TRBD2 agrees at 13 bases. Judging by the DNA end, TRBJ2-7 fits better; the J call may be wrong. The germline V gene has CDR1 GTSNPN and CDR2 SVGIG (reference sequence). CDR3 size: 17 residues. DNA of the CDR3: TGTGCCTGGAGTGTACGGCAACTAGCGGGGGGGTACAATGAGCAGTACTTC. Protein product: CAWSVRQLAGGYNEQYF.

For the CDR3, the DNA is TGTGCCAGCAGTTCGATACAGGGCGGGGAGTACTTC. This translates into CASSSIQGGEYF. V and J are TRBV28 and TRBJ2-4, with D perhaps matching TRBD1 or TRBD2 (6 bases each). CDR3 length: 12 amino acids. Germline V gene data show CDR1 as MDHEN and CDR2 as SYDVKM. V lost 4 bases and J 14 bases, leaving 15 bases between the germline ends.

This chain connects TRBV7-8 to TRBJ2-5; TRBD2 matches 9 bases. The CDR3 length is 17 residues. V shed 2 bases, J shed 4 bases, and the junction held 11 bases outside the gene matches. From germline, CDR1 is SGHVS and CDR2 FQNEAQ. CDR3 sequence reads: CASSLRKPGLASETQYF. Written as DNA, the CDR3 is TGTGCCAGCAGCTTACGGAAGCCGGGACTAGCCTCAGAGACCCAGTACTTC.

The chain is built from TRBV2 and TRBJ2-3, with a weak D call TRBD2 (5 bases). Germline assignment: CDR1 SNHLY and CDR2 FYNNEI. This CDR3 spans 15 amino acids. The V gene lost 6 bases and the J gene lost 0 bases, with 13 bases spanning the gap. CDR3 residues: CASRGEGFSTDTQYF. DNA for the CDR3: TGTGCCAGCAGGGGAGAGGGTTTTAGCACAGATACGCAGTATTTT.

This clonotype was found many times. The chain has TRBV10-3 and TRBJ2-7, with D uncertain. The ends were cut back, 4 bases at V and 6 bases at J, with 10 bases in the middle. CDR3 size: 12 residues. Per germline, CDR1 ENHRY and CDR2 SYGVKD. The CDR3 bases are TGTGCCATCAGTGGCCAGCTCTCCGAGCAGTACTTC. Translation: CAISGQLSEQYF.

This clonotype came up a few times. This chain uses TRBV18 with TRBJ2-5; the match to TRBD2 covers 12 bases. The CDR3 is 17 amino acids. The germline CDR1 and CDR2 sequences are KGHSH and LQKENI. The ends lost 3 bases at V and 1 base at J; junction bases unmatched: 6. The CDR3 protein is CASSPRQLAGGQETQYF. DNA of the CDR3: TGTGCCAGCTCACCTAGACAACTAGCGGGAGGCCAAGAGACCCAGTACTTC.

The chain couples TRBV19 to TRBJ2-7; 11 bases align to TRBD2. CDR3 length equals 15 residues. V was clipped by 6 bases and J by 1 base; unmatched bases: 5. In germline, CDR1 is LNHDA, CDR2 SQIVND (reference sequence). The CDR3 DNA reads TGTGCCAGTAGACTAGCGGGAGTTGGATCCTACGAGCAGTACTTC. It encodes CASRLAGVGSYEQYF.

This clonotype has at least ten counts. J is TRBJ2-1 and V is TRBV28, with D unclear. The CDR3 length is 14 residues. Trimming took off 6 bases at V and 1 base at J, with 10 bases between the two ends. Germline assignment: CDR1 MDHEN and CDR2 SYDVKM. The CDR3 DNA follows: TGTGCCAGCAGGAGGCAGCAGTCCTACAATGAGCAGTTCTTC. This sequence encodes CASRRQQSYNEQFF.

On this clonotype: This sequence may be a read error, since a much larger clone differs from it by one base. The chain combines TRBV27 with TRBJ2-3, with 9 bases matching TRBD1. The CDR3 consists of 15 residues. Germline V gene data show CDR1 as MNHEY and CDR2 as SMNVEV (reference sequence). The CDR3 region is CASRRTGTGPDTRYF. DNA of the CDR3: TGTGCCAGCAGACGAACCGGGACAGGGCCAGATACGCGGTATTTT.